This is a list of T cell receptor beta chains from one sample in a study of OX40 agonist ivuxolimab in advanced cancers. Profiling relied on immunoSEQ multiplex PCR, and the TCRdb table lists in-frame clones only, not all of them. The sample carries tens of thousands of clones, roughly 89% recorded once. The sample in question was CD4+ or CD8+ T cells sorted from blood, obtained in a trial of the OX40 agonist ivuxolimab. The source is an adult with an advanced solid tumor such as melanoma, head and neck, liver or kidney cancer. The CDR3 runs from the conserved cysteine through the conserved F or W. Fields, in order: V gene, clone size, D gene, CDR3 length, J gene, CDR3 protein, CDR3 DNA. The D gene is left open where the match is weak. For some rows the clone size is stated as once, few or many, or as a class when expanded; others skip it.

TRBV19,few,.,15,TRBJ1-1,CASSTGQLRNTEAFF,TGTGCCAGTAGTACCGGACAGCTCCGGAACACTGAAGCTTTCTTT
TRBV11-3,.,.,15,TRBJ1-1,CASSLGSQMNTEAFF,TGTGCCAGCAGCTTAGGCAGCCAGATGAACACTGAAGCTTTCTTT
TRBV9,once,.,14,TRBJ2-1,CASSPRQGHNEQFF,TGTGCCAGCAGCCCCCGGCAGGGCCACAATGAGCAGTTCTTC
TRBV4-1,few,.,14,TRBJ1-5,CASSRGDSNQPQHF,TGCGCCAGCAGCCGCGGGGATAGCAATCAGCCCCAGCATTTT
TRBV5-1,.,.,16,TRBJ2-7,CASSRRRLASNYEQYF,TGCGCCAGCAGCCGACGTCGGCTAGCCAGTAACTACGAGCAGTACTTC
TRBV5-1,.,.,16,TRBJ2-5,CASSSPVGAGTETQYF,TGCGCCAGCAGCTCCCCAGTTGGGGCAGGTACCGAGACCCAGTACTTC
TRBV19,.,TRBD1,15,TRBJ2-6,CASREQGTGANVLTF,TGTGCCAGTAGGGAACAGGGGACAGGGGCCAACGTCCTGACTTTC
TRBV19,.,.,15,TRBJ1-5,CASRVVVGTNQPQHF,TGTGCCAGTAGGGTGGTAGTAGGGACAAATCAGCCCCAGCATTTT
TRBV2,.,.,14,TRBJ2-6,CASGVESGANVLTF,TGTGCCAGCGGCGTGGAGTCTGGGGCCAACGTCCTGACTTTC
TRBV14,.,.,15,TRBJ2-5,CASSQDRRQGETQYF,TGTGCCAGCAGCCAAGATCGGAGACAAGGCGAGACCCAGTACTTC
TRBV6-5,.,TRBD1,15,TRBJ1-2,CASSYLATGGNGYTF,TGTGCCAGCAGTTACCTCGCGACAGGGGGAAATGGCTACACCTTC
TRBV4-1,.,.,16,TRBJ2-2,CASSQRQDRYTGELFF,TGCGCCAGCAGCCAAAGACAGGATCGCTACACCGGGGAGCTGTTTTTT
TRBV5-4,.,TRBD2,16,TRBJ2-1,CASSLTSGPPYNEQFF,TGTGCCAGCAGCCTGACTAGCGGGCCTCCCTACAATGAGCAGTTCTTC
TRBV28,.,.,11,TRBJ2-2,CASSTTGELFF,TGTGCCAGCAGTACCACCGGGGAGCTGTTTTTT
TRBV28,.,.,11,TRBJ1-2,CASSTGYGYTF,TGTGCCAGCAGTACAGGTTATGGCTACACCTTC
TRBV7-9,once,TRBD1,13,TRBJ1-1,CASSLLGQPKAFF,TGTGCCAGCAGCTTATTGGGACAGCCAAAAGCTTTCTTT
TRBV27,.,.,13,TRBJ2-7,CASSLSRDTAQYF,TGTGCCAGCAGTTTATCGCGGGACACGGCGCAGTACTTC
TRBV28,.,TRBD2,16,TRBJ2-2,CASSSRPAGDYGELFF,TGTGCCAGCAGTTCCCGCCCAGCGGGAGATTATGGGGAGCTGTTTTTT
TRBV7-6,.,.,17,TRBJ2-2,CASSLGVAKGSTGELFF,TGTGCCAGCAGCTTAGGTGTAGCGAAGGGCTCCACCGGGGAGCTGTTTTTT
TRBV29-1,.,TRBD2,17,TRBJ2-1,CSVEDLRTSGSYNEQFF,TGCAGCGTTGAAGATCTTCGGACTAGCGGGAGTTACAATGAGCAGTTCTTC
TRBV28,.,TRBD2,14,TRBJ2-5,CASSMTSGRAEQYF,TGTGCCAGCAGCATGACTAGCGGGAGGGCAGAGCAGTACTTC
TRBV5-4,.,TRBD2,15,TRBJ2-2,CASSLLAGTAGELFF,TGTGCCAGCAGCTTGCTAGCGGGAACCGCCGGGGAGCTGTTTTTT
TRBV19,.,TRBD1,15,TRBJ2-1,CASSMATGGYNEQFF,TGTGCCAGTAGTATGGCCACAGGGGGCTACAATGAGCAGTTCTTC
TRBV6-1,.,.,12,TRBJ1-2,CASRPPAIFYTF,TGTGCCAGCAGACCCCCCGCAATTTTCTACACCTTC
TRBV19,.,.,14,TRBJ2-2,CASSRVGDTGELFF,TGTGCCAGTAGTCGGGTCGGGGACACCGGGGAGCTGTTTTTT
TRBV2,.,TRBD1,15,TRBJ1-1,CASSTGQGAGTEAFF,TGTGCCAGCAGTACTGGGCAGGGGGCAGGCACTGAAGCTTTCTTT
TRBV7-8,.,.,13,TRBJ2-3,CASSLGTRDTQYF,TGTGCCAGCAGCTTAGGGACCCGGGATACGCAGTATTTT